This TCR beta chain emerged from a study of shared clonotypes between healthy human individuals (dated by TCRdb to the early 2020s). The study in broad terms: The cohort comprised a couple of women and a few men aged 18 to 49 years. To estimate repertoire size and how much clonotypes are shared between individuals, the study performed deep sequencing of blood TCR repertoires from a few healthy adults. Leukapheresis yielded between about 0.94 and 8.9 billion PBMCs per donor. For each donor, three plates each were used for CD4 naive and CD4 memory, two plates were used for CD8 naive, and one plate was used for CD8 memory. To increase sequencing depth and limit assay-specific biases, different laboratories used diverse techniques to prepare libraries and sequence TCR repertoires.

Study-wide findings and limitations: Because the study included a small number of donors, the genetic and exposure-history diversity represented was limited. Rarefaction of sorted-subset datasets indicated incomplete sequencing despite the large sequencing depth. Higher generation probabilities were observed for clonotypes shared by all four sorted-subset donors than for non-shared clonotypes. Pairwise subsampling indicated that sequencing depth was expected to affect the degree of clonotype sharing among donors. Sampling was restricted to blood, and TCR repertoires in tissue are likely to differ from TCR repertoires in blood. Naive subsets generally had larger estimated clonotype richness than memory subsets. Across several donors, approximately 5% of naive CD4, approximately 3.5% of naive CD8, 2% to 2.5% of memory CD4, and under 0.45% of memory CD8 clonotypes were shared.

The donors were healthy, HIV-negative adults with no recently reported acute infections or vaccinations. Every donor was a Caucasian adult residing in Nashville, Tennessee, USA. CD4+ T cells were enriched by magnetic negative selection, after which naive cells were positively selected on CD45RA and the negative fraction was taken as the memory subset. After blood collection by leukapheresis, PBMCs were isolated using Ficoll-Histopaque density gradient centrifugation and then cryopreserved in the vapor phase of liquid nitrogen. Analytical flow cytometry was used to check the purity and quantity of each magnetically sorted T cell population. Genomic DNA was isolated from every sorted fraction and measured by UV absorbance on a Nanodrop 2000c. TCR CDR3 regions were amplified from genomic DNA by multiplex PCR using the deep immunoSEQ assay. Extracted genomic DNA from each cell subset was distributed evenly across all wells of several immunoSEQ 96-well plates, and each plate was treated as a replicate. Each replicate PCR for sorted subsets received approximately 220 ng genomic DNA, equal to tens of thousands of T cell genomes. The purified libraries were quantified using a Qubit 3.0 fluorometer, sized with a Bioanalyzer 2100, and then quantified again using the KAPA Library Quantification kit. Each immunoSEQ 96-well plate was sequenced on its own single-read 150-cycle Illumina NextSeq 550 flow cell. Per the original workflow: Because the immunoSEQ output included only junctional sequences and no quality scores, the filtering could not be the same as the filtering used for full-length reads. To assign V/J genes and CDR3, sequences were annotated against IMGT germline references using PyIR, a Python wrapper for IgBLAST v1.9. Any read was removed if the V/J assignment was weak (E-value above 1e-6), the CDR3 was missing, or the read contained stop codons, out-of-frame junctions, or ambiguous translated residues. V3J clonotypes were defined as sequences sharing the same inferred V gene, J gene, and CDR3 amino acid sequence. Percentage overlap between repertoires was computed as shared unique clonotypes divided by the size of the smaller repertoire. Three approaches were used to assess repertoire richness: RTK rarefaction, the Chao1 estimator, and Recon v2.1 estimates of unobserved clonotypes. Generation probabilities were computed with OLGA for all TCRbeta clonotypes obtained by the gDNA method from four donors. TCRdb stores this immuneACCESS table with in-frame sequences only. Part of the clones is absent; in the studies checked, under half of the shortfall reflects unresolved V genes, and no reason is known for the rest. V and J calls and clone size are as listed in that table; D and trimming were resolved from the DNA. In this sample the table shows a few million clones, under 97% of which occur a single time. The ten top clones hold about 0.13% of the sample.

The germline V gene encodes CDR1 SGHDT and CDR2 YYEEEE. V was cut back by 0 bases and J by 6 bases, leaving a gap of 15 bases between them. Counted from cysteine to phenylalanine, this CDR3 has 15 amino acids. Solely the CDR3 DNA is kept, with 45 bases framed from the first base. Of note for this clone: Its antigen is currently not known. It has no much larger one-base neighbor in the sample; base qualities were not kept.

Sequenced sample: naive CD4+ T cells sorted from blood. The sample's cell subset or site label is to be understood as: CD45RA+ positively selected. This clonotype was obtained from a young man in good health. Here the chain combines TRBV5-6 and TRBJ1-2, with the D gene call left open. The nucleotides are TGTGCCAGCAGCTTGGGCAGATCGTCGATCCATGGCTACACCTTC. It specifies CASSLGRSSIHGYTF.